The next 30 T cell receptor beta chains were all read from a single sample in a study of T cells in narcolepsy. The protocol was immunoSEQ multiplex PCR, while the TCRdb copy is restricted to in-frame clones and leaves out a portion. The data contain about 34,000 clones, 75% to 90% of them seen just once; the ten biggest clones take up roughly 2.6%. The sequenced sample consisted of CD45RA- memory CD4+ T cells from PBMCs. These TCRs come from a human donor with narcolepsy.

The count of this clone is one. This chain uses TRBV6-1 with TRBJ2-5; perhaps TRBD2 as D (5 bases). Near its end, the DNA agrees better with TRBJ2-7, so the J call may be wrong. The V gene's germline CDR1 is MNHNS and CDR2 SASEGT. The CDR3 runs to 14 residues. CDR3 amino acids: CASRKPGSSYEQYF. As DNA, the CDR3 is TGTGCCAGCCGGAAACCGGGGAGCTCCTACGAGCAGTACTTC.

This clone was found a few times. The rearrangement uses TRBV28 and TRBJ1-1; maybe TRBD1 (6 bases). Trimming took 5 bases from V and 0 from J, leaving 16 bases between them. Germline assignment: CDR1 MDHEN and CDR2 SYDVKM. The length of the CDR3 is 16 residues. CDR3 nucleotides: TGTGCCAGCAGTCAGCCACAGGGTAGGATGAACACTGAAGCTTTCTTT. Protein: CASSQPQGRMNTEAFF.

CDR3 protein: CATSRDTQGTQHF. In DNA form, the CDR3 reads TGTGCCACCAGCAGGGATACACAGGGTACCCAGCATTTT. The rearrangement links TRBV15 to TRBJ1-5; TRBD1 might be the D (6 bases). Germline values: CDR1 LNHNV, CDR2 YYDKDF (reference sequence). The CDR3 totals 13 residues. Trimming removed 3 bases from V and 11 bases from J, with 14 bases in between.

CDR3 protein: CASSFTGDEQFF. Written as DNA, the CDR3 is TGTGCCAGCAGCTTTACGGGGGATGAGCAGTTCTTC. The chain employs TRBV7-2 and TRBJ2-1; tentative D call: TRBD2 (6 bases). Germline assignment: CDR1 SGHTA and CDR2 FQGNSA. Between the trimmed V and J ends, which lost 3 bases and 8 bases, there was a span of 8 bases. CDR3 size: 12 residues.

The chain combines TRBV10-3 with TRBJ1-2, with D tentatively TRBD1 (6 bases). V lost 6 bases, J lost 8 bases, and 19 bases lay in between. Per germline, CDR1 ENHRY and CDR2 SYGVKD. CDR3 length: 14 amino acids. CDR3 sequence (DNA): TGTGCCATCAGCAACATACAGGGTGTCCTGGGCTACACCTTC. Its protein is CAISNIQGVLGYTF.

This chain uses TRBV6-1 with TRBJ1-2; 11 bases are shared with TRBD1. The ends lost 4 bases at V and 8 bases at J; junction bases unmatched: 9. Germline V CDR1 and CDR2: MNHNS, SASEGT. The CDR3 sequence is 15 residues long. CDR3 residues: CASSAIRDRGYGYTF. CDR3 DNA: TGTGCCAGCAGTGCAATTAGGGACAGGGGGTACGGCTACACCTTC.

The chain is built from TRBV6-6 and TRBJ2-7; either TRBD1 or TRBD2 may supply D (6 bases each). Trimming took 9 bases from V and 3 from J, leaving 12 bases between them. The CDR3 is 12 residues long. The germline CDR1 and CDR2 sequences are MNHNY and SVGAGI (reference sequence). The CDR3 nucleotides read TGTGCCAGTGCGGGACAAAACTACGAGCAGTACTTC. Protein sequence: CASAGQNYEQYF.

This chain uses TRBV5-8 with TRBJ2-5; 9 nucleotides line up with TRBD1. V lost 6 bases to trimming and J lost 2 bases; unmatched junction nucleotides: 11. CDR3 length equals 16 residues. Germline V gene data show CDR1 as SGHTS and CDR2 as YDEGEE. The CDR3 loop reads CASKRHRTGEQETQYF. For the CDR3, the DNA is TGTGCCAGCAAGCGGCATCGGACAGGGGAACAAGAGACCCAGTACTTC.

This clone was observed a few times. The rearrangement joins TRBV7-3 to TRBJ1-2; 7 nucleotides line up with TRBD1. The CDR3 is made up of 16 amino acids. V was pared by 4 bases and J by 7 bases, with 15 bases of the junction left unmatched. Per germline, CDR1 SGHTA and CDR2 FQGTGA. The CDR3 region is CASSYDPQQGFTGYTF. The CDR3 bases are TGTGCCAGCAGCTATGACCCCCAACAGGGGTTTACTGGCTACACCTTC.

The sample holds one count of this clone. The rearrangement links TRBV15 to TRBJ2-7; TRBD1 agrees at 7 bases. V gave up 0 bases and J gave up 1 base; unmatched junction bases: 6. CDR1 is LNHNV, CDR2 YYDKDF, per germline (reference sequence). This CDR3 has 16 amino acids. This CDR3 is CATSRDNRDSSYEQYF. The CDR3 DNA reads as TGTGCCACCAGCAGAGATAACCGGGACAGTTCCTACGAGCAGTACTTC.

The chain carries TRBV5-1 and TRBJ1-2; maybe TRBD1 (5 bases). Germline CDR1 is SGHRS and CDR2 is YFSETQ. The V end was cut by 0 bases, the J end by 0 bases, with 9 bases between. The CDR3 has 15 residues. CDR3 in DNA: TGCGCCAGCAGCTTGGCCGGGGCAGCTAACTATGGCTACACCTTC. It translates to CASSLAGAANYGYTF.

The chain uses TRBV11-2 and TRBJ1-5; TRBD1 matches at 9 bases. The CDR3 is 14 residues long. Per germline, CDR1 SGHAT and CDR2 FQNNGV. J was trimmed by 7 bases and V by 5 bases; bases with no gene match: 6. The CDR3: CASSLGQGRQPQHF. In DNA form, the CDR3 reads TGTGCCAGCAGCCTTGGACAGGGGCGACAGCCCCAGCATTTT.

The chain links TRBV5-6 to TRBJ2-3; D not certain. The germline V gene has CDR1 SGHDT and CDR2 YYEEEE. The V end lost 1 base, the J end lost 4 bases, and 13 bases lay between the germline ends. The CDR3 runs 15 residues. CDR3 in DNA: TGTGCCAGCAGCTTGTTCCCTACAAGCCCAGATACGCAGTATTTT. Translation gives CASSLFPTSPDTQYF.

V usage is TRBV7-2 and J usage is TRBJ1-1; possible D gene TRBD1, 6 bases. The CDR3 runs 12 residues. V gave up 1 base and J gave up 13 bases, with 13 bases separating them. Germline CDR1 and CDR2: SGHTA and FQGNSA. The CDR3 reads CASSLVRGLLFF. DNA of the CDR3: TGTGCCAGCAGCTTAGTTCGGGGGCTCCTTTTCTTT.

The chain employs TRBV29-1 and TRBJ1-4; 7 bases match TRBD1. The length of the CDR3 is 14 residues. V lost 1 base and J lost 5; bases outside the gene matches: 4. CDR1 and CDR2 from the germline V gene are SQVTM and ANQGSEA. CDR3 DNA sequence: TGCAGCGTTGAAGGGACAGGACCAAATGAAAAACTGTTTTTT. Translation gives CSVEGTGPNEKLFF.

The chain links TRBV5-1 to TRBJ2-1; TRBD1 or TRBD2 may be the D gene (6 bases each). From germline, CDR1 is SGHRS and CDR2 YFSETQ. Deletions cut 2 bases from V and 5 bases from J, with 11 bases between. This CDR3 has 14 amino acids. Here the CDR3 reads CASSFGGDNNEQFF. CDR3 DNA sequence: TGCGCCAGCAGCTTTGGCGGGGACAACAATGAGCAGTTCTTC.

The chain links TRBV10-3 to TRBJ2-3; 9 nucleotides line up with TRBD2. Germline assignment: CDR1 ENHRY and CDR2 SYGVKD. V lost 11 bases, J lost 5 bases, and 8 bases stayed unmatched. The CDR3 contains 13 residues. The CDR3 sequence is CASTGGRGDTQYF. The CDR3 DNA reads as TGTGCCTCCACGGGCGGGAGGGGAGATACGCAGTATTTT.

Only one count was recorded for this clone. The chain links TRBV7-2 to TRBJ1-2; unclear D gene. The CDR3 is 13 amino acids. The V and J ends lost 3 bases and 9 bases respectively, with 14 bases between them. Germline lookup yields CDR1 SGHTA and CDR2 FQGNSA. The CDR3 DNA is TGTGCCAGCAGCTTTGACCGGGAAAGGAGCTACACCTTC. Translating it yields CASSFDRERSYTF. Combining the CDR3 with reference TRBV7-2 and TRBJ1-2 gives the whole variable domain GAGVSQSPSNKVTEKGKDVELRCDPISGHTALYWYRQSLGQGLEFLIYFQGNSAPDKSGLPSDRFSAERTGGSVSTLTIQRTQQEDSAVYLCASSFDRERSYTFGSGTRLTVV.

This chain uses TRBV6-1 with TRBJ1-1; TRBD1 is a possible D gene (5 bases). The CDR3 is made up of 13 amino acids. Looked up from germline, CDR1 is MNHNS and CDR2 is SASEGT. V shed 6 bases and J shed 1 base, with 9 bases lying between them. The chain's CDR3 is CASRRGTNTEAFF. In DNA form, the CDR3 reads TGTGCCAGCAGGCGGGGGACGAACACTGAAGCTTTCTTT.

The genes are TRBV7-8 and TRBJ1-1, with 10 bases lining up with TRBD1. The CDR3 totals 14 residues. In germline, CDR1 is SGHVS, CDR2 FQNEAQ. The V and J ends lost 5 bases and 1 base, in that order; junction bases with no gene match: 1. CDR3 in DNA: TGTGCCAGCAGCCGGGACAGGGGGAACACTGAAGCTTTCTTT. It yields the protein CASSRDRGNTEAFF.

The chain joins TRBV27 to TRBJ1-5, with D possibly TRBD1 on 5 matching bases. Germline V gene lookup returns CDR1 MNHEY and CDR2 SMNVEV (reference sequence). With 5 bases removed from V and 7 bases from J, the gap between germline ends came to 15 bases. The CDR3 sequence is 14 residues long. This chain's CDR3 is CASSQQGKSQPQHF. The CDR3, as DNA: TGTGCCAGCAGTCAGCAGGGTAAAAGCCAGCCCCAGCATTTT.

This chain links TRBV11-2 with TRBJ1-3, with no clear D. The V gene's germline CDR1 is SGHAT and CDR2 FQNNGV. This CDR3 contains 15 residues. The V end was cut by 3 bases, the J end by 2 bases, with 11 bases between. The CDR3 DNA sequence: TGTGCCAGCAGCTTCCTTTCGGCAGCTGGAAACACCATATATTTT. Translated: CASSFLSAAGNTIYF.

This clone was picked up a small number of times. The chain uses TRBV6-5 and TRBJ2-7; no clear D. CDR3 length: 14 amino acids. V was pared by 6 bases and J by 0 bases, with 12 bases between. The V gene's germline CDR1 is MNHEY and CDR2 SVGAGI. The CDR3 region has the DNA TGTGCCAGCAGGCCAGACCCCAGCTCCTACGAGCAGTACTTC. It codes for CASRPDPSSYEQYF.

This chain joins TRBV9 and TRBJ2-5; the D is unclear. Gene TRBJ2-7 matches the end of the DNA better, so the J call may be wrong. Looked up from germline, CDR1 is SGDLS and CDR2 is YYNGEE. The CDR3 consists of 13 residues. The CDR3 sequence is CASSVRVIYEQYF. The CDR3 DNA follows: TGTGCCAGCAGCGTAAGGGTTATCTACGAGCAGTACTTC.

J is TRBJ2-3 and V is TRBV5-1; 7 nucleotides agree with TRBD2. Trimming cost V 0 bases and J 6 bases; bases outside gene matches: 10. Germline CDR1 SGHRS, CDR2 YFSETQ. The CDR3 has 16 residues. In nucleotides, the CDR3 is TGCGCCAGCAGCTTGGAACGGCTAGCGGTAGGGGATACGCAGTATTTT. Translated: CASSLERLAVGDTQYF.

This chain joins TRBV7-2 and TRBJ2-7; 7 bases map to TRBD2. The length of the CDR3 is 14 residues. The junction had 12 bases not matched to a gene; V was cut back by 5 bases and J by 8 bases. Germline lookup yields CDR1 SGHTA and CDR2 FQGNSA. As DNA, the CDR3 is TGTGCCAGCAGCGGCGAGCGGGGTCCCTTTAAGCAGTACTTC. This encodes CASSGERGPFKQYF.

This clone was seen just once. This rearrangement joins TRBV5-6 to TRBJ2-3, with D possibly TRBD2 on 6 matching bases. V was cut by 4 bases and J by 1 base, with 13 bases left in between. This CDR3 comprises 15 residues. Germline-derived CDR1 and CDR2 are SGHDT and YYEEEE. CDR3 sequence reads: CASSGRGWGTDTQYF. As DNA, the CDR3 is TGTGCCAGCAGCGGACGGGGGTGGGGCACAGATACGCAGTATTTT.

The rearrangement uses TRBV2 and TRBJ2-7, with TRBD1 matching 10 bases. Germline CDR1 and CDR2: SNHLY and FYNNEI. The CDR3 is 14 amino acids. Losses at the gene ends were 10 bases for V and 0 bases for J; bases not matched to a gene: 6. The CDR3 DNA follows: TGTGCCAACTTGGGACAGGGGAGCTCCTACGAGCAGTACTTC. This translates into CANLGQGSSYEQYF. The full variable domain, with the rest looked up from reference TRBV2 and TRBJ2-7, is EPEVTQTPSHQVTQMGQEVILRCVPISNHLYFYWYRQILGQKVEFLVSFYNNEISEKSEIFDDQFSVERPDGSNFTLKIRSTKLEDSAMYFCANLGQGSSYEQYFGPGTRLTVT.

The V gene is TRBV14, the J gene TRBJ1-6, with a weak D call TRBD1 (5 bases). Trimming removed 4 bases from V and 10 bases from J, with 14 bases in between. The CDR3 is made up of 14 amino acids. The germline CDR1 and CDR2 sequences are SGHDN and FVKESK. The chain's CDR3 is CASSLGVGGSPLHF. CDR3 nucleotide sequence: TGTGCCAGCAGCCTGGGGGTCGGGGGATCACCCCTCCACTTT.

V is TRBV5-8 and J is TRBJ2-1, with TRBD1 as a possible D gene (6 bases). The ends were cut back, 4 bases at V and 9 bases at J, with 20 bases in the middle. Per the germline V gene, CDR1 is SGHTS and CDR2 is YDEGEE. CDR3 size: 15 residues. This chain's CDR3 is CASSPAGVWDREQFF. For the CDR3, the DNA is TGTGCCAGCAGCCCGGCAGGGGTTTGGGATCGTGAGCAGTTCTTC.